This T cell receptor beta chain was documented in a study of blood T cell repertoires in COVID-19. Study-level background: PBMCs, B-cell-depleted T cells, or T cells were the source of the cDNA or gDNA that made up the material.

This table comes from immunoSEQ multiplex PCR, and its TCRdb copy is limited to in-frame clones, with some not included. The sample lists approximately 500,000 clones, over 75% occurring once. J lost 0 bases, V lost 2 bases, and 4 bases had no gene match. The V gene's germline CDR1 is MGHDK and CDR2 SYGVNS. The CDR3 runs 15 residues. The sample taken for sequencing was peripheral blood. V gene TRBV25-1 combines with J gene TRBJ2-7; TRBD1 matches at 7 bases. This clonotype originated in a human donor in a cohort sampled during active COVID-19. DNA of the CDR3: TGTGCCAGCAGTGAACCCGGGGACAGCTCCTACGAGCAGTACTTC. It translates to CASSEPGDSSYEQYF.